A selection of T cell receptor beta chains follows, all from one sample in a study of OX40 agonist ivuxolimab in advanced cancers. The table came from immunoSEQ multiplex PCR; TCRdb's copy has only in-frame clones and leaves some out. The sample consists of around 70,000 clones, almost 85% of them appearing once. The source was CD4+ or CD8+ T cells sorted from blood, collected in a trial of the OX40 agonist ivuxolimab. Receptors were obtained from an adult with an advanced solid tumor such as melanoma, head and neck, liver or kidney cancer. Both conserved end residues are part of each CDR3. The D gene is left open where the match is weak. Clone size is stated in some rows and not others, as once, few, many or a class when expanded.

>NA|TRBJ1-1|NA|TRBV11-3|15
CASSLEHGANTEAFF
TGTGCCAGCAGCTTAGAGCACGGGGCGAACACTGAAGCTTTCTTT
>TRBD1|TRBJ2-7|NA|TRBV28|15
CASWDGTGNSYEQYF
TGTGCCAGCTGGGACGGGACAGGGAACTCCTACGAGCAGTACTTC
>TRBD1|TRBJ2-5|NA|TRBV19|15
CASSPDRVPRETQYF
TGTGCCAGTAGTCCAGACAGGGTACCGCGAGAGACCCAGTACTTC
>TRBD1|TRBJ1-2|NA|TRBV5-1|15
CASRTGQGPLYGYTF
TGCGCCAGCAGAACGGGACAGGGACCCCTCTATGGCTACACCTTC
>NA|TRBJ1-3|NA|TRBV5-6|18
CASSLFSAYSTEKNTIYF
TGTGCCAGCAGCTTGTTTTCGGCCTACAGTACGGAAAAGAACACCATATATTTT
>NA|TRBJ1-4|NA|TRBV28|14
CASTRQDANEKLFF
TGTGCCAGCACTCGACAGGACGCTAATGAAAAACTGTTTTTT
>NA|TRBJ1-1|NA|TRBV7-2|15
CASSFSLGARDEAFF
TGTGCCAGCAGTTTTTCCCTCGGGGCGCGGGATGAAGCTTTCTTT
>NA|TRBJ2-1|NA|TRBV15|15
CATSRDPSTRNEQFF
TGTGCCACCAGCAGAGACCCCTCGACTCGGAATGAGCAGTTCTTC
>TRBD2|TRBJ2-1|few|TRBV7-8|16
CASSLTNRGGYNEQFF
TGTGCCAGCAGCTTGACAAACCGGGGGGGGTACAATGAGCAGTTCTTC
>NA|TRBJ1-2|once|TRBV19|14
CASREGHEYYGYTF
TGTGCCAGTAGGGAGGGACATGAGTACTATGGCTACACCTTC
>NA|TRBJ2-6|NA|TRBV5-6|15
CASSFPDSRANVLTF
TGTGCCAGCAGCTTCCCGGATAGTCGGGCCAACGTCCTGACTTTC
>NA|TRBJ2-5|NA|TRBV5-6|13
CASSLGLEETQYF
TGTGCCAGCAGCTTAGGGCTGGAAGAGACCCAGTACTTC
>NA|TRBJ2-2|NA|TRBV28|15
CASVGRGAHTGELFF
TGTGCCAGCGTCGGTCGGGGGGCCCACACCGGGGAGCTGTTTTTT
>TRBD2|TRBJ2-1|NA|TRBV25-1|15
CASSPLERESGEQFF
TGTGCCAGCAGTCCCCTAGAGCGGGAGAGTGGTGAGCAGTTCTTC
>NA|TRBJ2-5|NA|TRBV28|12
CASSDQVRAGYF
TGTGCCAGCAGTGATCAGGTCCGGGCGGGGTACTTC
>NA|TRBJ2-7|NA|TRBV9|13
CASSSMTSLEQYF
TGTGCCAGCAGCTCCATGACCTCGCTCGAGCAGTACTTC
>NA|TRBJ2-1|NA|TRBV7-2|14
CASSRRELANEQFF
TGTGCCAGCAGTCGTCGTGAGCTAGCGAATGAGCAGTTCTTC
>TRBD2|TRBJ2-7|NA|TRBV18|15
CASSPGRVSSYEQYF
TGTGCCAGCTCACCCGGGAGGGTCAGCTCCTACGAGCAGTACTTC
>TRBD2|TRBJ2-5|NA|TRBV6-5|14
CASSVLAGVETQYF
TGTGCCAGCAGCGTTCTAGCGGGAGTCGAGACCCAGTACTTC
>NA|TRBJ2-7|NA|TRBV7-2|11
CASSLAREQYF
TGTGCCAGCAGCCTGGCGAGAGAGCAGTACTTC
>NA|TRBJ2-3|NA|TRBV28|13
CASSPAAEDTQYF
TGTGCCAGCAGTCCTGCAGCGGAAGATACGCAGTATTTT
>TRBD1|TRBJ1-1|NA|TRBV5-4|15
CASSPRTGANTEAFF
TGTGCCAGCAGCCCGCGGACAGGCGCGAACACTGAAGCTTTCTTT
>TRBD2|TRBJ2-5|NA|TRBV5-1|16
CASSFGLADNQETQYF
TGCGCCAGCAGCTTCGGACTAGCGGATAACCAAGAGACCCAGTACTTC
>NA|TRBJ2-1|NA|TRBV4-3|15
CASSETIRSYNEQFF
TGCGCCAGCAGCGAAACTATCAGGTCCTACAATGAGCAGTTCTTC
>NA|TRBJ1-2|NA|TRBV28|13
CASRPGLNYGYTF
TGTGCCAGCAGGCCGGGACTGAACTATGGCTACACCTTC
>TRBD2|TRBJ2-1|NA|TRBV29-1|15
CSVDGGRASYNEQFF
TGCAGCGTTGACGGCGGGAGGGCCTCCTACAATGAGCAGTTCTTC
>NA|TRBJ2-7|NA|TRBV6-6|14
CASSYRQGLHEQYF
TGTGCCAGCAGTTACAGGCAGGGGTTGCACGAGCAGTACTTC
>NA|TRBJ1-1|once|TRBV28|12
CASSSTGTEAFF
TGTGCCAGCAGTTCGACTGGCACTGAAGCTTTCTTT
>NA|TRBJ1-6|NA|TRBV5-4|15
CASSNEGRPNSPLHF
TGTGCCAGCAGTAACGAGGGACGGCCAAATTCACCCCTCCACTTT
>NA|TRBJ2-1|NA|TRBV6-1|15
CASKIDFSSYNEQFF
TGTGCCAGCAAAATAGACTTTAGCTCCTACAATGAGCAGTTCTTC
>NA|TRBJ2-1|NA|TRBV4-3|13
CASSQELHGEQFF
TGCGCCAGCAGCCAAGAACTCCACGGTGAGCAGTTCTTC
>NA|TRBJ2-3|NA|TRBV6-6|13
CASSWDSTDTQYF
TGTGCCAGCAGTTGGGATAGCACAGATACGCAGTATTTT
>NA|TRBJ2-2|NA|TRBV19|14
CASRGRTGGGELFF
TGTGCCAGTAGGGGTCGGACGGGTGGTGGGGAGCTGTTTTTT
>NA|TRBJ2-6|NA|TRBV6-1|16
CASSEDPRGGANVLTF
TGTGCCAGCAGTGAAGACCCAAGGGGAGGGGCCAACGTCCTGACTTTC
>NA|TRBJ2-3|NA|TRBV2|14
CASSEQGRTDTQYF
TGTGCCAGCAGTGAGCAGGGCCGCACAGATACGCAGTATTTT
>NA|TRBJ2-4|NA|TRBV7-8|17
CASSLRVGQIDKNIQYF
TGTGCCAGCAGCCTGCGAGTAGGGCAAATAGACAAAAACATTCAGTACTTC
>NA|TRBJ1-1|NA|TRBV7-2|13
CASSLGTNTEAFF
TGTGCCAGCAGCTTAGGGACGAACACTGAAGCTTTCTTT
>NA|TRBJ2-2|NA|TRBV7-2|16
CASSLAGGSNTGELFF
TGTGCCAGCAGCTTAGCGGGAGGTTCGAACACCGGGGAGCTGTTTTTT
>TRBD1|TRBJ2-1|NA|TRBV7-3|18
CASSLAPFPGQGYNEQFF
TGTGCCAGCAGCTTAGCGCCTTTTCCGGGACAGGGGTACAATGAGCAGTTCTTC
>NA|TRBJ2-1|NA|TRBV7-2|15
CASSLRGVSYNEQFF
TGTGCCAGCAGCTTACGAGGGGTCTCCTACAATGAGCAGTTCTTC
>NA|TRBJ2-7|few|TRBV28|15
CASSPTRPGIVEQYF
TGTGCCAGCAGCCCCACTCGTCCGGGAATAGTCGAGCAGTACTTC
>NA|TRBJ1-3|NA|TRBV4-1|16
CASSQDPSASGNTIYF
TGCGCCAGCAGCCAAGATCCAAGTGCCTCTGGAAACACCATATATTTT
>NA|TRBJ1-1|NA|TRBV29-1|13
CSVGGDTNTEAFF
TGCAGCGTGGGGGGGGACACGAACACTGAAGCTTTCTTT
>NA|TRBJ2-7|NA|TRBV2|13
CASSASGSYEQYF
TGTGCCAGCAGTGCCTCGGGGTCCTACGAGCAGTACTTC
>NA|TRBJ2-7|NA|TRBV27|13
CASSLLSSYEQYF
TGTGCCAGCAGCCTCCTCAGCTCCTACGAGCAGTACTTC
>NA|TRBJ2-2|NA|TRBV7-2|14
CASSFVQGIGELFF
TGTGCCAGCAGCTTCGTTCAGGGAATCGGGGAGCTGTTTTTT
>NA|TRBJ2-7|NA|TRBV5-5|17
CASSLASQGSILGEQYF
TGTGCCAGCAGCTTAGCTTCTCAGGGGAGTATTTTGGGCGAGCAGTACTTC
>TRBD1|TRBJ1-2|NA|TRBV4-3|18
CASSQAWTGSGSYYGYTF
TGCGCCAGCAGCCAAGCCTGGACAGGGAGCGGGTCGTACTATGGCTACACCTTC
>NA|TRBJ2-3|NA|TRBV27|16
CASSFLPTGGADTQYF
TGTGCCAGCAGTTTTCTACCCACAGGGGGGGCAGATACGCAGTATTTT
>NA|TRBJ2-3|NA|TRBV5-8|16
CASSLVASTAPDTQYF
TGTGCCAGCAGCTTGGTCGCGTCGACAGCCCCAGATACGCAGTATTTT
>TRBD1|TRBJ2-3|NA|TRBV28|15
CASSFGTGITDTQYF
TGTGCCAGCAGTTTTGGGACAGGGATAACAGATACGCAGTATTTT
>TRBD1|TRBJ2-4|NA|TRBV28|13
CASSFSDRGIQYF
TGTGCCAGCAGTTTTAGCGACAGGGGAATTCAGTACTTC
>NA|TRBJ2-3|NA|TRBV5-4|15
CASSDQTESTDTQYF
TGTGCCAGCAGCGATCAGACGGAGAGCACAGATACGCAGTATTTT
>NA|TRBJ2-5|NA|TRBV5-1|14
CASSLGTVSETQYF
TGCGCCAGCAGCTTGGGGACTGTCTCAGAGACCCAGTACTTC